The 3 T cell receptor beta chains below all came from one sample that was sequenced in a study of OX40 agonist ivuxolimab in advanced cancers. Data came from immunoSEQ multiplex PCR; TCRdb stores just in-frame clones and leaves some out. The repertoire includes about 14,000 clones, about 90% of them detected once, and 23% sits in the top ten. The sequenced sample was CD4+ or CD8+ T cells sorted from blood, obtained in a trial of the OX40 agonist ivuxolimab. These receptors all come from an adult with an advanced solid tumor such as melanoma, head and neck, liver or kidney cancer.

The rearrangement uses TRBV29-1 and TRBJ2-7; the match to TRBD2 covers 7 bases. The germline CDR1 and CDR2 sequences are SQVTM and ANQGSEA. After removal of 1 base from V and 0 bases from J, the junction contained 9 bases not matched to a gene. The CDR3 extends over 16 amino acids. Here the CDR3 reads CSVEVRYGRLSYEQYF. In nucleotides, the CDR3 is TGCAGCGTTGAAGTACGGTACGGGAGGCTCTCCTACGAGCAGTACTTC.

The V call is TRBV28, the J call TRBJ2-2; D is unclear. The CDR3 has 13 amino acids. CDR1 MDHEN and CDR2 SYDVKM come from the germline V gene. Trimming took off 3 bases at V and 4 bases at J, with 6 bases between the two ends. The CDR3 loop is CASSFVGTGELFF. In nucleotides, the CDR3 is TGTGCCAGCAGTTTTGTTGGCACCGGGGAGCTGTTTTTT.

Only one count was recorded for this clone. The chain combines TRBV6-6 with TRBJ2-7, with TRBD2 as a possible D gene (5 bases). Germline V gene data show CDR1 as MNHNY and CDR2 as SVGAGI (reference sequence). The CDR3 length is 15 residues. Trimming stripped 5 bases from V and 1 base from J, with 15 bases between. CDR3 region: CASSPSGGLSYEQYF. The DNA of the CDR3 is TGTGCCAGCAGTCCTTCAGGAGGACTTTCCTACGAGCAGTACTTC.